These T cell receptor beta chains were read from a single sample in a study of T cell responses to AZD1222 COVID-19 vaccine. Generated by immunoSEQ multiplex PCR, the TCRdb table keeps only in-frame clones and is missing some. In total, the table holds over 130,000 clones. Source material: peripheral blood. These TCRs come from an adult in good health. CDR3s leave out the opening cysteine and the closing phenylalanine or tryptophan. The order of the fields is J gene, V gene, CDR3 protein.

J gene: TRBJ1-6
V gene: TRBV5-8
CDR3 protein: ASSLAEGAYNSPLH

J gene: TRBJ2-5
V gene: TRBV2
CDR3 protein: ASSVDWVRETQY

J gene: TRBJ1-2
V gene: TRBV11-2
CDR3 protein: ASSLKGPWTGGSGYT

J gene: TRBJ2-3
V gene: TRBV7-3
CDR3 protein: ASSLMVGTGGPTDTQY

J gene: TRBJ1-2
V gene: TRBV4-1
CDR3 protein: ASSRGGGNYGYT

J gene: TRBJ1-2
V gene: TRBV13
CDR3 protein: ASSHSDRGNYGYT

J gene: TRBJ1-4
V gene: TRBV19
CDR3 protein: ASNRINEKLF

J gene: TRBJ1-2
V gene: TRBV3-1/TRBV3-2
CDR3 protein: ASSQASGYT

J gene: TRBJ1-5
V gene: TRBV19
CDR3 protein: ASSIVVSSNQPQH

J gene: TRBJ1-1
V gene: TRBV7-8
CDR3 protein: ASSLVQSESPNTEAF

J gene: TRBJ2-2
V gene: TRBV5-4
CDR3 protein: ASSSGQGQAGELF

J gene: TRBJ1-2
V gene: TRBV6-5
CDR3 protein: ASRLDYGYT

J gene: TRBJ2-2
V gene: TRBV5-1
CDR3 protein: ASSLQQGASTGELF

J gene: TRBJ2-6
V gene: TRBV27
CDR3 protein: ASSLRGSGANVLT

J gene: TRBJ1-2
V gene: TRBV10-2
CDR3 protein: ASSERTGNRDGYT

J gene: TRBJ2-5
V gene: TRBV10-3
CDR3 protein: AISPAAGGRETQY

J gene: TRBJ2-3
V gene: TRBV11-2
CDR3 protein: ASSLVGRGSTDTQY

J gene: TRBJ2-5
V gene: TRBV15
CDR3 protein: ATSRAGGPLSQETQY

J gene: TRBJ1-5
V gene: TRBV9
CDR3 protein: ASSGGQGGQPQH

J gene: TRBJ1-2
V gene: TRBV27
CDR3 protein: ASSSHRGGGYT

J gene: TRBJ2-3
V gene: TRBV2
CDR3 protein: ASSPDRADTQY

J gene: TRBJ1-5
V gene: TRBV4-2
CDR3 protein: ASSQEGQVNQPQH

J gene: TRBJ2-5
V gene: TRBV12-3/TRBV12-4
CDR3 protein: ASSFSGGETQY

J gene: TRBJ2-5
V gene: TRBV7-9
CDR3 protein: ASSPARLETQY

J gene: TRBJ2-5
V gene: TRBV3-1/TRBV3-2
CDR3 protein: ASSQDYLQETQY

J gene: TRBJ2-3
V gene: TRBV10-3
CDR3 protein: AISGLNTDTQY

J gene: TRBJ1-4
V gene: TRBV7-9
CDR3 protein: ASSLTSLGTNEKLF

J gene: TRBJ1-1
V gene: TRBV7-9
CDR3 protein: ASSSLTGHLEAF

J gene: TRBJ1-5
V gene: TRBV4-1
CDR3 protein: ASSQGQGSYQPQH

J gene: TRBJ2-5
V gene: TRBV6-5
CDR3 protein: ASTGQGGRETQY

J gene: TRBJ1-2
V gene: TRBV6-1
CDR3 protein: ASRIGDRGRYT

J gene: TRBJ1-3
V gene: TRBV7-9
CDR3 protein: ASSFGGNTIY

J gene: TRBJ2-2
V gene: TRBV3-1/TRBV3-2
CDR3 protein: ASSQHRSGADKNTGELF

J gene: TRBJ1-4
V gene: TRBV7-6
CDR3 protein: ASSPRDRGVATNEKLF

J gene: TRBJ2-2
V gene: TRBV4-1
CDR3 protein: ASSQDPGRGGELF

J gene: TRBJ2-7
V gene: TRBV7-6
CDR3 protein: ASSTSGTGDEQY

J gene: TRBJ1-4
V gene: TRBV3-1/TRBV3-2
CDR3 protein: ASSPPGTVNEKLF

J gene: TRBJ2-1
V gene: TRBV5-1
CDR3 protein: ASSFILRAADRHSSYNEQF

J gene: TRBJ1-1
V gene: TRBV2
CDR3 protein: ASTTSRGVGTEAF